This T cell receptor beta chain was found in a study of PD-1 blockade in classical Hodgkin lymphoma. Here immunoSEQ multiplex PCR was the method, and the copy in TCRdb shows in-frame clones only, minus some. The table lists 10,000 to 15,000 clones, under 90% of them singletons. Every one of the patients relapsed after autologous stem cell transplantation (brentuximab vedotin exposure was variable). Isolation of CD4+ T cells from thawed PBMCs was performed by magnetic negative selection. This CDR3 has 14 residues. Looked up from germline, CDR1 is MDHEN and CDR2 is SYDVKM. V shed 4 bases, J shed 8 bases, and the junction held 7 bases outside the gene matches.

The clonotype comes from a human donor with classical Hodgkin lymphoma. The chain recombines TRBV28 with TRBJ2-1, with TRBD2 matching 8 bases. The specimen comprised CD4+ T cells from blood, sampled at baseline. The CDR3 reads CASSSAGVIHEQFF. In DNA form, the CDR3 reads TGTGCCAGCAGTTCAGCGGGAGTTATACATGAGCAGTTCTTC.